This TCR beta chain was documented in a study of blood T cell repertoires in COVID-19. This CDR3 spans 12 amino acids. V lost 5 bases and J lost 5, with 9 bases in between. The germline V gene encodes CDR1 LNHDA and CDR2 SQIVND (reference sequence). Profiling relied on immunoSEQ multiplex PCR, and the TCRdb table lists in-frame clones only, not all of them. The data show roughly 440,000 clones, 88% seen once. Sequenced input: peripheral blood. The TCR sequence derives from a woman between 50 and 59 years old with COVID-19, enrolled during active disease. The chain has TRBV19 and TRBJ1-1, with TRBD1 as a possible D gene (5 bases). The DNA for the CDR3 is TGTGCCAGTAGTCTCTCAGGGACTGAAGCTTTCTTT. Translating gives CASSLSGTEAFF.